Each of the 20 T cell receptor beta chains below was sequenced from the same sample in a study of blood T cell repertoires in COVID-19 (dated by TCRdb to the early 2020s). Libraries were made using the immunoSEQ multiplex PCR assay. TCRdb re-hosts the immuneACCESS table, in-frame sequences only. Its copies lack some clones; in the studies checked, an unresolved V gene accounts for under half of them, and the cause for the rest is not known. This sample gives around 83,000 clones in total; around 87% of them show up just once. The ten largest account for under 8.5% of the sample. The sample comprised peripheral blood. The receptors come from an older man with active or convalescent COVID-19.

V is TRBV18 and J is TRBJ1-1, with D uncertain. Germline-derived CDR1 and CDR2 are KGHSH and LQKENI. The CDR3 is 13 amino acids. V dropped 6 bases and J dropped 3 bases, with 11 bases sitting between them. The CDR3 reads CASSAHIDTEAFF. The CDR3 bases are TGTGCCAGCTCTGCTCATATAGACACTGAAGCTTTCTTT. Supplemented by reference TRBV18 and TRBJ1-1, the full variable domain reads NAGVMQNPRHLVRRRGQEARLRCSPMKGHSHVYWYRQLPEEGLKFMVYLQKENIIDESGMPKERFSAEFPKEGPSILRIQQVVRGDSAAYFCASSAHIDTEAFFGQGTRLTVV.

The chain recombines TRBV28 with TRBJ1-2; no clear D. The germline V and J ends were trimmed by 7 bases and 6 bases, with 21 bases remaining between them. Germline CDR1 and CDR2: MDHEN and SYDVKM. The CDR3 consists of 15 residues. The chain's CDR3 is CASTLGGFNRDGYTF. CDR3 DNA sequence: TGTGCCAGCACCCTGGGAGGGTTTAATCGGGATGGCTACACCTTC.

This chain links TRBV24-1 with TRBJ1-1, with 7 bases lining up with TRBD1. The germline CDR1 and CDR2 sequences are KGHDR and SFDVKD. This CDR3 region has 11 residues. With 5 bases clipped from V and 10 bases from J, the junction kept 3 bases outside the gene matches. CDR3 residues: CATSATGRAFF. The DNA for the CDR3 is TGTGCCACCAGTGCGACAGGGCGAGCTTTCTTT.

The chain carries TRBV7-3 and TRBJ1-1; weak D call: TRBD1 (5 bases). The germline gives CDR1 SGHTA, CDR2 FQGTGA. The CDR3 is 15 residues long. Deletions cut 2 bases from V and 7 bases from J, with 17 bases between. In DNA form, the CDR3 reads TGTGCCAGCAGCTTATTTCGGGGGGTTGGCTATGAAGCTTTCTTT. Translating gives CASSLFRGVGYEAFF. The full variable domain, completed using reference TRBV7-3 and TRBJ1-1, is GAGVSQTPSNKVTEKGKYVELRCDPISGHTALYWYRQSLGQGPEFLIYFQGTGAADDSGLPNDRFFAVRPEGSVSTLKIQRTERGDSAVYLCASSLFRGVGYEAFFGQGTRLTVV.

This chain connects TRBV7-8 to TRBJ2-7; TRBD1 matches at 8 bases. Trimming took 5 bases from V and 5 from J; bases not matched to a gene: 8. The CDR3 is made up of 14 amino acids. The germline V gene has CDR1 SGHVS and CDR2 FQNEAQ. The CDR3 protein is CASSPGQGLDEQYV. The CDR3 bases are TGTGCCAGCAGCCCAGGACAGGGTCTGGACGAGCAGTACGTC.

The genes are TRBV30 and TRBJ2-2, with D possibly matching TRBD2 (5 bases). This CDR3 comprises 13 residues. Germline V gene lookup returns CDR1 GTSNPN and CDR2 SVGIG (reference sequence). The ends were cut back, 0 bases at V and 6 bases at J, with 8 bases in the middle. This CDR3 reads CAWSVSGAGELFF. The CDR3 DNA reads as TGTGCCTGGAGTGTCTCCGGGGCCGGGGAGCTGTTTTTT.

CDR3 amino acids: CASSWQGSPGHTIYF. In DNA form, the CDR3 reads TGTGCCAGCAGTTGGCAGGGTTCACCGGGCCACACCATATATTTT. The rearrangement links TRBV6-5 to TRBJ1-3; perhaps TRBD1 as D (5 bases). This CDR3 is built from 15 residues. Germline-derived CDR1 and CDR2 are MNHEY and SVGAGI. Trimming stripped 4 bases from V and 8 bases from J, with 18 bases between.

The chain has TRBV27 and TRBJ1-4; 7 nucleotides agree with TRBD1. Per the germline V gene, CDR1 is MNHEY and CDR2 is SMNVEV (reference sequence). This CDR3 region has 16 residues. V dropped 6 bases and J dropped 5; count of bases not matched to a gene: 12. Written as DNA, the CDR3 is TGTGCCAGCAGGATGAGGGCGAGACAGGGAAATGAAAAACTGTTTTTT. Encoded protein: CASRMRARQGNEKLFF.

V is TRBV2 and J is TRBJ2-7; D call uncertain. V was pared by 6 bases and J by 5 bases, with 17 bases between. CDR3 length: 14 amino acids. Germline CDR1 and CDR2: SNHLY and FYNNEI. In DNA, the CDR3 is TGTGCCAGCAGCCCAACGCCTCGGGTAAACGAGCAGTACGTC. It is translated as CASSPTPRVNEQYV.

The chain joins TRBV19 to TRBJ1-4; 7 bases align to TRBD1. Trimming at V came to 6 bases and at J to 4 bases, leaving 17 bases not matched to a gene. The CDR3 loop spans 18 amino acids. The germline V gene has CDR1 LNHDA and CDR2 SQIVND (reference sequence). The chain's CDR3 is CASSTTYGDSPINEKLFF. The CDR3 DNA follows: TGTGCCAGTAGCACAACCTATGGGGACAGCCCAATTAATGAAAAACTGTTTTTT.

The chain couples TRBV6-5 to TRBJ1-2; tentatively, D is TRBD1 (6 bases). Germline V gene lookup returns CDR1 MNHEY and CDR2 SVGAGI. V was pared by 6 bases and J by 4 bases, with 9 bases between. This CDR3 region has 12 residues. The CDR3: CASSPTGYGYTF. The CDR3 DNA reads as TGTGCCAGCAGCCCGACAGGCTATGGCTACACCTTC.

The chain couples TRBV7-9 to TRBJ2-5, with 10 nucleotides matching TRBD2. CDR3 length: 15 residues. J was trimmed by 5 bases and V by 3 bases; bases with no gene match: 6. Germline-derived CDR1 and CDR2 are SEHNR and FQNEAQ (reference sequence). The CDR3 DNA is TGTGCCAGCAGCTTTTGGACTAGCGGCGGGGAGACCCAGTACTTC. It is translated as CASSFWTSGGETQYF.

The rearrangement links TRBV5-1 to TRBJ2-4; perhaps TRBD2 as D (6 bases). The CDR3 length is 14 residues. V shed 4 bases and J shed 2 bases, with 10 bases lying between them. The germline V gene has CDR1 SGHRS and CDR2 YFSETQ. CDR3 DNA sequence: TGCGCCAGCAGCCAGGGAGGTACCAAAAACATTCAGTACTTC. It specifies CASSQGGTKNIQYF. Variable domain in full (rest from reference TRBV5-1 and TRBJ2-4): KAGVTQTPRYLIKTRGQQVTLSCSPISGHRSVSWYQQTPGQGLQFLFEYFSETQRNKGNFPGRFSGRQFSNSRSEMNVSTLELGDSALYLCASSQGGTKNIQYFGAGTRLSVL.

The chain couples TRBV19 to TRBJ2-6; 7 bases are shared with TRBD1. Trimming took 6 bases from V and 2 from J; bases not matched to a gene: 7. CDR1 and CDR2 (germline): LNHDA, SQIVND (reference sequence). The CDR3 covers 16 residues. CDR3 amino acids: CASRRQGSAGANVLTF. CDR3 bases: TGTGCCAGTAGGCGACAGGGTTCGGCTGGGGCCAACGTCCTGACTTTC. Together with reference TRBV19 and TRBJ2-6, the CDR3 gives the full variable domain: DGGITQSPKYLFRKEGQNVTLSCEQNLNHDAMYWYRQDPGQGLRLIYYSQIVNDFQKGDIAEGYSVSREKKESFPLTVTSAQKNPTAFYLCASRRQGSAGANVLTFGAGSRLTVL.

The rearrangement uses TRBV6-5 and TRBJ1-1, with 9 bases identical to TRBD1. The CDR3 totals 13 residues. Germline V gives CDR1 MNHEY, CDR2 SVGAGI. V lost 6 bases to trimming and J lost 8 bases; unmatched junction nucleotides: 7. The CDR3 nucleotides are TGTGCCAGCAGACAGGGGGCTCCCGGGGAAGCTTTCTTT. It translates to CASRQGAPGEAFF.

CDR3 DNA: TGTGCCAGCAGCCTCCTTGGGGGGAGAAATGAAAAACTGTTTTTT. It yields the protein CASSLLGGRNEKLFF. The rearrangement links TRBV7-6 to TRBJ1-4; possibly TRBD1 for D (5 bases). Trimming left V 5 bases short and J 5 bases short, with 15 bases between. CDR3 length equals 15 residues. Germline CDR1 and CDR2: SGHVS and FNYEAQ.

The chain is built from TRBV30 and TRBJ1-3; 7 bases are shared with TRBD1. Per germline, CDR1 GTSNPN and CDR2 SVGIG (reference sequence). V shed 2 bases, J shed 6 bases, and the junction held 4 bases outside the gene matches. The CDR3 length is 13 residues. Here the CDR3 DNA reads TGTGCCTGGAGTAAGGGGGCGGAAAACACCATATATTTT. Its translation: CAWSKGAENTIYF. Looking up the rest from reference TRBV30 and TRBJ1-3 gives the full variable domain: SQTIHQWPATLVQPVGSPLSLECTVEGTSNPNLYWYRQAAGRGLQLLFYSVGIGQISSEVPQNLSASRPQDRQFILSSKKLLLSDSGFYLCAWSKGAENTIYFGEGSWLTVV.

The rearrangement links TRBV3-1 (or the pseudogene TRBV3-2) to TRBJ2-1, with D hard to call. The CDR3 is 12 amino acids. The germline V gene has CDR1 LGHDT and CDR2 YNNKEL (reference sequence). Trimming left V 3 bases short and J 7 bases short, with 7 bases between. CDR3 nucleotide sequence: TGTGCCAGCAGCCAGTTGTCAAATGAGCAGTTCTTC. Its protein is CASSQLSNEQFF.

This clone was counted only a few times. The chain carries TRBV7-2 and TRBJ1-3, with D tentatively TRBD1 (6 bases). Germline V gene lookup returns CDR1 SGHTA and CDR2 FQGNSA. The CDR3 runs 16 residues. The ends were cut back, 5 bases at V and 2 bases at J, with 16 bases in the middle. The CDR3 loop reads CASSPPGGRAGNTIYF. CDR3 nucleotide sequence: TGTGCCAGCAGCCCCCCGGGGGGCAGGGCTGGAAACACCATATATTTT.

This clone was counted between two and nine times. This CDR3 is CASSVHVLAGDTQYF. The CDR3 nucleotides read TGTGCCAGCAGCGTACACGTACTAGCGGGAGATACGCAGTATTTT. This chain connects TRBV9 to TRBJ2-3; 9 bases agree with TRBD2. Losses at the gene ends were 1 base for V and 5 bases for J; bases not matched to a gene: 5. The CDR3 length is 15 residues. CDR1 is SGDLS and CDR2 is YYNGEE in the germline V gene.